A selection of T cell receptor beta chains follows, all from one sample in a study of cytomegalovirus exposure and HLA in healthy donors. The repertoire was sequenced with immunoSEQ multiplex PCR; TCRdb's copy has only in-frame clones and lacks some. Here the sample spans 75,000 to 90,000 clones, 85% to 95% being singletons. Sequences were obtained from PBMCs. These receptors all stem from a woman under 30 in good health and CMV-seronegative. Both conserved end residues are trimmed from each CDR3. Fields, in order: V gene, D gene, J gene, CDR3 protein. The D gene is left open where the match is weak.

>TRBV5-1|.|TRBJ2-3
ASSLSTDTQY
>TRBV5-6|.|TRBJ2-7
ASSLAEGNEQY
>TRBV19|TRBD1|TRBJ1-5
ASKTTGDDQPQH
>TRBV11-2|TRBD1|TRBJ1-2
ASSPRNRGANYGYT
>TRBV6-5|.|TRBJ2-7
ASSRLVGNYEQY
>TRBV30|TRBD1|TRBJ1-1
AWSPEDRETTEAF
>TRBV11-3|.|TRBJ2-5
ASSLARGRGLQETQY
>TRBV29-1|TRBD1|TRBJ1-3
SVEDRGLRNTIY
>TRBV6-5|TRBD2|TRBJ2-7
ASSYLPSGGVREQY
>TRBV28|TRBD1|TRBJ2-7
ASSLLGTGREQY
>TRBV6-5|.|TRBJ2-7
AREVGTYEQY
>TRBV5-1|.|TRBJ2-4
ASSLEGAQY
>TRBV27|.|TRBJ1-1
ASFVTGLGAF
>TRBV14|.|TRBJ2-5
ASSQSWRGRQETQY
>TRBV7-6|.|TRBJ2-7
ASSSAYSFSYEQY
>TRBV29-1|TRBD1|TRBJ1-2
SSRQGPYGYT
>TRBV19|.|TRBJ1-1
ASRKVGGSNTEAF
>TRBV5-1|.|TRBJ2-1
ASSRTTGTTSSYNEQF
>TRBV6-6|.|TRBJ2-3
ASSYGQVTDTQY
>TRBV18|.|TRBJ2-7
ASSPTGRVRAGTYEQY
>TRBV6-1|.|TRBJ1-4
ASSGRTVTNEKLF
>TRBV5-1|.|TRBJ1-4
ASSLVPQGTGASNEKLF
>TRBV19|.|TRBJ1-1
ASSSKGMSRTEAF
>TRBV6-6|.|TRBJ1-3
ASSYDSGNTIY
>TRBV4-3|.|TRBJ1-1
ASSQVVTPQRTEAF
>TRBV11-2|.|TRBJ2-2
ASSPGLALTGELF
>TRBV7-2|TRBD2|TRBJ2-3
ASSLVGTSISDTQY
>TRBV10-2|.|TRBJ2-1
ASTRDSSYNEQF
>TRBV7-9|TRBD2|TRBJ2-5
ASRTGRQETQY
>TRBV18|TRBD2|TRBJ2-3
ASLSRDRGVTDTQY
>TRBV19|TRBD1|TRBJ2-4
ASSHEQGARENIQY
>TRBV19|.|TRBJ1-2
ASSMSPGALGYT
>TRBV5-6|TRBD1|TRBJ2-7
ASSPNRGQADEQY
>TRBV7-6|.|TRBJ2-1
ASSLTKYNEQF
>TRBV25-1|TRBD1|TRBJ2-1
ASRGGTGRRSSYNEQF
>TRBV5-1|TRBD2|TRBJ2-1
ASSTSGGDYNEQF
>TRBV2|.|TRBJ2-1
ASTPGQGIYEQF
>TRBV9|TRBD1|TRBJ2-5
ASSVRQGQETQY
>TRBV28|.|TRBJ2-7
ASIRGRSAYEQY
>TRBV27|.|TRBJ2-4
ASSLKAGALAKNIQY
>TRBV4-3|.|TRBJ2-1
ASSQDWANEQF
>TRBV5-1|.|TRBJ2-3
ASSLALEGPPTDTQY
>TRBV5-4|TRBD1|TRBJ2-3
ASSPRGGRQLTDTQY
>TRBV7-2|TRBD2|TRBJ2-3
ASSPHGLATDTQY
>TRBV9|.|TRBJ2-6
ASSPRASGANVLT
>TRBV7-6|TRBD2|TRBJ2-1
ASSPGLAGEQF